This passage covers 18 T cell receptor beta chains from one sample sequenced in a study of blood T cell repertoires in COVID-19. Assay: immunoSEQ multiplex PCR; the TCRdb copy retains only in-frame clones and omits some. The sample has 80,000 or so clones; approximately 78% are singletons. The sequencing sample was made of peripheral blood. These receptors were collected from a woman older than 75 with acute or convalescent COVID-19.

The chain has TRBV4-2 and TRBJ2-5; 13 bases fit TRBD2. The V and J ends lost 2 bases and 5 bases, in that order; junction bases with no gene match: 5. CDR3 length: 16 amino acids. Germline assignment: CDR1 LGHNA and CDR2 YNFKEQ. The CDR3 nucleotides are TGTGCCAGCAGCCAAACTAGCGGGGGGGCCGGGGAGACCCAGTACTTC. Amino acids: CASSQTSGGAGETQYF.

The gene calls are TRBV5-4 and TRBJ2-5; 13 bases agree with TRBD2. CDR3 size: 18 residues. The junction had 10 bases not matched to a gene; V was cut back by 3 bases and J by 2 bases. CDR1 SGHNT and CDR2 YYREEE come from the germline V gene (reference sequence). CDR3 residues: CASSSRLAGGQKQETQYF. The CDR3 bases are TGTGCCAGCAGCTCCAGACTAGCGGGGGGCCAGAAACAAGAGACCCAGTACTTC.

This clone was found once. The chain joins TRBV6-5 to TRBJ2-7, with 11 nucleotides matching TRBD1. The CDR3 covers 16 residues. Looked up from germline, CDR1 is MNHEY and CDR2 is SVGAGI. V shed 2 bases and J 4 bases; nucleotides not matched to a gene: 7. In DNA form, the CDR3 reads TGTGCCAGCAGTTACGGGGGAGGACAGGGGGCATACGAGCAGTACTTC. This translates into CASSYGGGQGAYEQYF.

The rearrangement uses TRBV2 and TRBJ2-3; 8 bases fit TRBD2. The V gene end was trimmed by 4 bases and the J gene end by 1 base; junction bases not matched to a gene: 4. The CDR3 sequence is 15 residues long. Germline CDR1 reads SNHLY; CDR2 reads FYNNEI. CDR3: CASSGRSGGTDTQYF. CDR3 sequence (DNA): TGTGCCAGCAGTGGGCGTAGCGGGGGCACAGATACGCAGTATTTT.

The V call is TRBV7-9, the J call TRBJ2-7; the D gene is possibly TRBD2 (6 bases). In germline, CDR1 is SEHNR, CDR2 FQNEAQ (reference sequence). Trimming shortened V by 1 base and J by 0 bases, and 10 bases separated the two germline ends. The CDR3 sequence is 15 residues long. The CDR3 DNA sequence: TGTGCCAGCAGCTTAGAGGGACTGAGCTCCTACGAGCAGTACTTC. As protein: CASSLEGLSSYEQYF.

J is TRBJ2-7 and V is TRBV27; 9 bases align to TRBD1. The CDR3 extends over 13 amino acids. Germline V CDR1 and CDR2: MNHEY, SMNVEV (reference sequence). J gave up 7 bases and V 6 bases, and 7 bases lay outside the gene matches. DNA of the CDR3: TGTGCCAGCAGCCGGACAGGGGATCGGGAGCAGTACTTC. Its translation is CASSRTGDREQYF.

This sequence joins TRBV19 and TRBJ2-1; TRBD2 matches 10 bases. Trimming cost V 3 bases and J 5 bases; bases outside gene matches: 7. The CDR3 extends over 16 amino acids. The germline CDR1 and CDR2 sequences are LNHDA and SQIVND (reference sequence). CDR3 residues: CASSIPSGGAHNEQFF. CDR3 in DNA: TGTGCCAGTAGTATCCCAAGCGGGGGGGCCCACAATGAGCAGTTCTTC.

The chain recombines TRBV7-9 with TRBJ1-5, with 12 nucleotides matching TRBD1. The CDR3 sequence is 16 residues long. The germline CDR1 and CDR2 sequences are SEHNR and FQNEAQ (reference sequence). The trim removed 4 bases at V and 8 bases at J, leaving 9 bases unmatched. The CDR3 protein is CASSSGTGGFLKPQHF. Here the CDR3 DNA reads TGTGCCAGCAGCTCTGGGACAGGGGGCTTTTTGAAGCCCCAGCATTTT.

DNA for the CDR3: TGTGCCAGCAGCTTAGGGTCGGGCTACGAGCAGTACTTC. This gives the protein CASSLGSGYEQYF. This chain joins TRBV11-2 and TRBJ2-7; D is unclear. The ends were cut back, 1 base at V and 3 bases at J, with 7 bases in the middle. The germline CDR1 and CDR2 sequences are SGHAT and FQNNGV. This CDR3 is 13 amino acids long.

The rearrangement joins TRBV2 to TRBJ2-2; 7 nucleotides match TRBD2. Looked up from germline, CDR1 is SNHLY and CDR2 is FYNNEI. Losses at the gene ends were 6 bases for V and 5 bases for J; bases not matched to a gene: 6. This CDR3 contains 14 residues. CDR3 protein: CASRISGGTGELFF. The CDR3 nucleotides are TGTGCCAGCAGAATTTCGGGAGGAACCGGGGAGCTGTTTTTT.

The CDR3 reads CASSLSPRGSNQPQHF. The CDR3 nucleotides read TGTGCCAGCAGCTTAAGCCCCAGGGGAAGCAATCAGCCCCAGCATTTT. The V and J genes are TRBV7-6 and TRBJ1-5; D may be TRBD1 (6 bases). CDR1 is SGHVS, CDR2 FNYEAQ, per germline. With 2 bases removed from V and 1 base from J, the gap between germline ends came to 12 bases. The CDR3 sequence is 16 residues long.

The chain uses TRBV11-3 and TRBJ2-5, with D uncertain. The CDR3 sequence is 13 residues long. V gave up 2 bases and J gave up 2 bases, with 6 bases separating them. CDR1 is SGHNT, CDR2 YENEEA, per germline. The CDR3 sequence: CASSLQLQETQYF. The DNA of the CDR3 is TGTGCCAGCAGCTTACAACTGCAAGAGACCCAGTACTTC.

The CDR3 region has the DNA TGTGCCATCAAGGGGGGACAGGGGGAGACCCAGTACTTC. The encoded protein is CAIKGGQGETQYF. The gene calls are TRBV10-3 and TRBJ2-5, with 10 bases matching TRBD1. Germline V gene sequence: CDR1 ENHRY, CDR2 SYGVKD. The ends lost 7 bases at V and 5 bases at J; junction bases unmatched: 4. This CDR3 region has 13 residues.

The chain couples TRBV29-1 to TRBJ2-5, with a weak D call TRBD2 (5 bases). The CDR3 is 12 residues long. Germline-derived CDR1 and CDR2 are SQVTM and ANQGSEA. The V end lost 0 bases, the J end lost 5 bases, and 7 bases lay between the germline ends. As DNA, the CDR3 is TGCAGCGTTGAAGAGGGCGGGGAGACCCAGTACTTC. Amino acid sequence: CSVEEGGETQYF.

This clone was counted ten times or more. CDR3 sequence (DNA): TGTGCCAGCAGCTTAGCTGTCGCCGGGGAGCTGTTTTTT. Encoded protein: CASSLAVAGELFF. The chain has TRBV7-9 and TRBJ2-2, with D unclear. Germline lookup yields CDR1 SEHNR and CDR2 FQNEAQ (reference sequence). Trimming took off 0 bases at V and 6 bases at J, with 5 bases between the two ends. The CDR3 runs to 13 residues.

The table lists this clone with a few counts. The chain uses TRBV6-1 and TRBJ2-2; no definite D call. The V and J ends lost 0 bases and 8 bases respectively, with 7 bases between them. Germline values: CDR1 MNHNS, CDR2 SASEGT. The CDR3 runs to 13 residues. DNA of the CDR3: TGTGCCAGCAGTGAAGCAACTTGGGGGGAGCTGTTTTTT. It yields the protein CASSEATWGELFF.

This sequence joins TRBV5-4 and TRBJ2-3; 8 bases align to TRBD2. Losses at the gene ends were 3 bases for V and 2 bases for J; bases not matched to a gene: 11. The CDR3 sequence is 17 residues long. Per germline, CDR1 SGHNT and CDR2 YYREEE (reference sequence). The CDR3 nucleotides are TGTGCCAGCAGCTCCCGGGATAGCGGGGCGAACACAGATACGCAGTATTTT. Protein: CASSSRDSGANTDTQYF.

V is TRBV6-2 or TRBV6-3 and J is TRBJ1-5; D unresolved. Germline V CDR1 and CDR2: MNHEY, SVGEGT. The CDR3 runs 15 residues. V lost 2 bases and J 1 base, leaving 9 bases between the germline ends. The CDR3 region has the DNA TGTGCCAGCAGTTACCCCCGTAGAAGCAATCAGCCCCAGCATTTT. Translation gives CASSYPRRSNQPQHF.